This is a list of T cell receptor beta chains from one sample in a study of T cell responses to AZD1222 COVID-19 vaccine. The assay was immunoSEQ multiplex PCR, and TCRdb's table has in-frame clones only and misses some. The table has 55,000 to 75,000 clones, roughly 89% seen once. The sequencing used peripheral blood, collected on day 0 of AZD1222 vaccination. The source is an adult in good health. Both conserved end residues are part of each CDR3. Each record gives: clone size, J gene, V gene, D gene, CDR3 DNA, CDR3 protein. The D gene is left open where the match is weak. Clone size is stated in some rows and not others, as once, few, many or a class when expanded.

abundance: NA
j_gene: TRBJ1-6
v_gene: TRBV7-2
d_gene: NA
CDR3nt: TGTGCCAGCAGCTACCGACAGGTCAATTCACCCCTCCACTTT
CDR3aa: CASSYRQVNSPLHF

abundance: NA
j_gene: TRBJ1-2
v_gene: TRBV5-6
d_gene: TRBD1
CDR3nt: TGTGCCAGCAGCTCCTGGACAGGGGGCAACTATGGCTACACCTTC
CDR3aa: CASSSWTGGNYGYTF

abundance: NA
j_gene: TRBJ1-3
v_gene: TRBV6-5
d_gene: NA
CDR3nt: TGTGCCTGCGGGTGGGGAAACACCATATATTTT
CDR3aa: CACGWGNTIYF

abundance: NA
j_gene: TRBJ1-5
v_gene: TRBV18
d_gene: NA
CDR3nt: TGTGCCAGCACAGAAAACTCCGGTGGCAATCAGCCCCAGCATTTT
CDR3aa: CASTENSGGNQPQHF

abundance: NA
j_gene: TRBJ2-7
v_gene: TRBV10-3
d_gene: NA
CDR3nt: TGTGCCATCAGTGAGGCCCAGAAACTCAGCGGACAGTACTTC
CDR3aa: CAISEAQKLSGQYF

abundance: NA
j_gene: TRBJ1-6
v_gene: TRBV21-1
d_gene: NA
CDR3nt: TGTGCCAGCAGCAATACGTGGCAGCCTATAACTTCACCCCTCCACTTT
CDR3aa: CASSNTWQPITSPLHF

abundance: once
j_gene: TRBJ2-1
v_gene: TRBV3-1/TRBV3-2
d_gene: TRBD1
CDR3nt: TGTGCCAGCAGCTTGGGACAGAGCTCCTACAATGAGCAGTTCTTC
CDR3aa: CASSLGQSSYNEQFF

abundance: NA
j_gene: TRBJ2-3
v_gene: TRBV5-4
d_gene: NA
CDR3nt: TGTGCCAGCAGCTTGGGCAGAAAGGGAGATACGCAGTATTTT
CDR3aa: CASSLGRKGDTQYF

abundance: NA
j_gene: TRBJ2-7
v_gene: TRBV2
d_gene: NA
CDR3nt: TGTGCCAGCAGTGAAAATTCCTACGAGCAGTACTTC
CDR3aa: CASSENSYEQYF

abundance: NA
j_gene: TRBJ1-3
v_gene: TRBV6-5
d_gene: TRBD1
CDR3nt: TGTGCCAGCAGTTACTGGACAGGGAGCTCTGGAAACACCATATATTTT
CDR3aa: CASSYWTGSSGNTIYF

abundance: once
j_gene: TRBJ1-1
v_gene: TRBV25-1
d_gene: NA
CDR3nt: TGTGCCAGCAGTGATCCCCGGAGAGCGAACACTGAAGCTTTCTTT
CDR3aa: CASSDPRRANTEAFF

abundance: NA
j_gene: TRBJ1-2
v_gene: TRBV7-9
d_gene: TRBD1
CDR3nt: TGTGCCAGCAGCCCCTCACAGGGGAGGGAAAGCTACACCTTC
CDR3aa: CASSPSQGRESYTF

abundance: NA
j_gene: TRBJ1-6
v_gene: TRBV19
d_gene: NA
CDR3nt: TGTGCCAGTAGTATAGAGATTAATAATTCACCCCTCCACTTT
CDR3aa: CASSIEINNSPLHF

abundance: NA
j_gene: TRBJ1-5
v_gene: TRBV2
d_gene: NA
CDR3nt: TGTGCCAGCAGTGGTGAGGGACAGCCCCAGCATTTT
CDR3aa: CASSGEGQPQHF

abundance: NA
j_gene: TRBJ2-3
v_gene: TRBV18
d_gene: NA
CDR3nt: TGTGCCAGCTCACCGGGGGGGCGTAGCACAGATACGCAGTATTTT
CDR3aa: CASSPGGRSTDTQYF

abundance: NA
j_gene: TRBJ2-7
v_gene: TRBV5-6
d_gene: TRBD1
CDR3nt: TGTGCCAGCAGCTTCCCCCGGGACAGTACCTACGAGCAGTACTTC
CDR3aa: CASSFPRDSTYEQYF

abundance: NA
j_gene: TRBJ1-1
v_gene: TRBV29-1
d_gene: NA
CDR3nt: TGCAGCGGAACAGGTCCGAAAACGAACACTGAAGCTTTCTTT
CDR3aa: CSGTGPKTNTEAFF

abundance: NA
j_gene: TRBJ1-5
v_gene: TRBV18
d_gene: NA
CDR3nt: TGTGCCAGCTCACTGGACACTAGCAATCAGCCCCAGCATTTT
CDR3aa: CASSLDTSNQPQHF

abundance: NA
j_gene: TRBJ1-6
v_gene: TRBV2
d_gene: NA
CDR3nt: TGTGCCAGCACCGGTTTTACTAATTCACCCCTCCACTTT
CDR3aa: CASTGFTNSPLHF

abundance: NA
j_gene: TRBJ2-1
v_gene: TRBV5-4
d_gene: NA
CDR3nt: TGTGCCAGCAGCTTCTCGTGGGGGGAGCAGTTCTTC
CDR3aa: CASSFSWGEQFF

abundance: NA
j_gene: TRBJ1-5
v_gene: TRBV10-2
d_gene: TRBD1
CDR3nt: TGCGCCAGCAGTTCCCAGGGGGCCCCGGGTCAGCCCCAGCATTTT
CDR3aa: CASSSQGAPGQPQHF

abundance: NA
j_gene: TRBJ2-2
v_gene: TRBV19
d_gene: TRBD2
CDR3nt: TGTGCCAGTAGCCGACTAGCGGGTACAACCGGGGAGCTGTTTTTT
CDR3aa: CASSRLAGTTGELFF

abundance: once
j_gene: TRBJ2-3
v_gene: TRBV18
d_gene: TRBD2
CDR3nt: TGTGCCAGCTCACCTACAGGACTAGCGGCTACCTCTAGCACAGATACGCAGTATTTT
CDR3aa: CASSPTGLAATSSTDTQYF

abundance: NA
j_gene: TRBJ1-2
v_gene: TRBV12-3/TRBV12-4
d_gene: NA
CDR3nt: TGTGCCAGCAGTTCCGGGTACTATGGCTACACCTTC
CDR3aa: CASSSGYYGYTF

abundance: NA
j_gene: TRBJ2-3
v_gene: TRBV5-1
d_gene: NA
CDR3nt: TGCGCCAGCAGCTTGGGATCGGGGGCGCGAACAGATACGCAGTATTTT
CDR3aa: CASSLGSGARTDTQYF

abundance: NA
j_gene: TRBJ2-1
v_gene: TRBV5-4
d_gene: NA
CDR3nt: TGTGCCAGCAGATCAGGCGTCGATGAGCAGTTCTTC
CDR3aa: CASRSGVDEQFF

abundance: NA
j_gene: TRBJ2-5
v_gene: TRBV29-1
d_gene: TRBD1
CDR3nt: TGCAGCGTTGATAGTACAGGGGCTCAGGAGACCCAGTACTTC
CDR3aa: CSVDSTGAQETQYF

abundance: NA
j_gene: TRBJ1-5
v_gene: TRBV7-2
d_gene: TRBD1
CDR3nt: TGTGCCAGCAGCGGGGACAGGGACCAGCCCCAGCATTTT
CDR3aa: CASSGDRDQPQHF

abundance: NA
j_gene: TRBJ1-1
v_gene: TRBV2
d_gene: NA
CDR3nt: TGTGCCAGCAGCCGACGGGTGGCTGAAGCTTTCTTT
CDR3aa: CASSRRVAEAFF

abundance: NA
j_gene: TRBJ1-2
v_gene: TRBV27
d_gene: NA
CDR3nt: TGTGCCAGCAGTAACCGAGGGGCCAACTATGGCTACACCTTC
CDR3aa: CASSNRGANYGYTF

abundance: NA
j_gene: TRBJ2-1
v_gene: TRBV5-1
d_gene: TRBD2
CDR3nt: TGCGCCAGCAGAGGAGGAATAGCGGGGATTAACGAGCAGTTCTTC
CDR3aa: CASRGGIAGINEQFF

abundance: NA
j_gene: TRBJ1-5
v_gene: TRBV19
d_gene: NA
CDR3nt: TGTGCCAGTAATCCAGCCCAGCTTGGAGGATATCAGCCCCAGCATTTT
CDR3aa: CASNPAQLGGYQPQHF

abundance: NA
j_gene: TRBJ2-3
v_gene: TRBV6-5
d_gene: NA
CDR3nt: TGTGCCAGCAGACACGACGCCCCAGATACGCAGTATTTT
CDR3aa: CASRHDAPDTQYF

abundance: few
j_gene: TRBJ2-3
v_gene: TRBV6-5
d_gene: TRBD2
CDR3nt: TGTGCCAGCAGTTACTCTCCTAGCGGGGGGGCTCATACGCAGTATTTT
CDR3aa: CASSYSPSGGAHTQYF

abundance: NA
j_gene: TRBJ1-5
v_gene: TRBV7-2
d_gene: NA
CDR3nt: TGTGCCAGCAAACGGGGGGGACCAAATCAGCCCCAGCATTTT
CDR3aa: CASKRGGPNQPQHF

abundance: NA
j_gene: TRBJ2-3
v_gene: TRBV6-5
d_gene: NA
CDR3nt: TGTGCCAGCAGAACGGGGGCCCCTAGCACAGATACGCAGTATTTT
CDR3aa: CASRTGAPSTDTQYF

abundance: NA
j_gene: TRBJ2-7
v_gene: TRBV7-2
d_gene: NA
CDR3nt: TGTGCCAGCAGCCCCGCGCCGGGACAGCAGTACTTC
CDR3aa: CASSPAPGQQYF

abundance: NA
j_gene: TRBJ1-5
v_gene: TRBV5-1
d_gene: NA
CDR3nt: TGCGCCAGCAGCCCGGAGGGTTATAGCAATCAGCCCCAGCATTTT
CDR3aa: CASSPEGYSNQPQHF

abundance: NA
j_gene: TRBJ1-5
v_gene: TRBV20-1
d_gene: NA
CDR3nt: TGCAGTGCTAGTGTCAGGGCGGATAGCAATCAGCCCCAGCATTTT
CDR3aa: CSASVRADSNQPQHF

abundance: NA
j_gene: TRBJ2-1
v_gene: TRBV2
d_gene: TRBD2
CDR3nt: TGTGCCAGCAGTGAAGGCGGGGGGCCCTACAATGAGCAGTTCTTC
CDR3aa: CASSEGGGPYNEQFF

abundance: once
j_gene: TRBJ2-1
v_gene: TRBV2
d_gene: TRBD1
CDR3nt: TGTGCCAGCAGCCCGACAGGGACGAAGTTCTTC
CDR3aa: CASSPTGTKFF

abundance: NA
j_gene: TRBJ1-1
v_gene: TRBV28
d_gene: NA
CDR3nt: TGTGCCAGCAGATCTTCGAAGGCCACCCACTTT
CDR3aa: CASRSSKATHF